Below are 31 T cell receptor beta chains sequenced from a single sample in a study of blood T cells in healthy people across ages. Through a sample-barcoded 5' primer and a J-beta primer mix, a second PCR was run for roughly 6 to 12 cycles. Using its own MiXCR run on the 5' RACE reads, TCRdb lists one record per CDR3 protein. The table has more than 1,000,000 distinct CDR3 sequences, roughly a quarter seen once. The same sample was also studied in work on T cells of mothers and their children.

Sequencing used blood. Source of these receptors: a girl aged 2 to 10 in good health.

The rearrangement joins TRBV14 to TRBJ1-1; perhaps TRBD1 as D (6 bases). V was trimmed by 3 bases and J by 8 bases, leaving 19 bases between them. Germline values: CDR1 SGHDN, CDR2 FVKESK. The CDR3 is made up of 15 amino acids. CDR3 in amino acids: CASSQEGGGQREAFF. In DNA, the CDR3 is TGTGCCAGCAGCCAGGAAGGAGGGGGACAAAGGGAAGCTTTCTTT.

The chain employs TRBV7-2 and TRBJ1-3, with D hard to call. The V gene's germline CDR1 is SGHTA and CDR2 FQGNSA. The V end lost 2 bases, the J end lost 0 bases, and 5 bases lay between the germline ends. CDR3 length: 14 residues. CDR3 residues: CASSLQSSGNTIYF. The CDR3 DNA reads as TGTGCCAGCAGCTTACAGAGCTCTGGAAACACCATATATTTT.

The CDR3 sequence: CASSLGQTKNIQYF. The CDR3 DNA sequence: TGTGCCAGCAGCTTAGGACAGACCAAAAACATTCAGTACTTC. This chain uses TRBV5-5 with TRBJ2-4; tentative D call: TRBD1 (6 bases). Germline V gives CDR1 SGHKS, CDR2 YYEKEE (reference sequence). The length of the CDR3 is 14 residues. The V end was cut by 2 bases, the J end by 2 bases, with 8 bases between.

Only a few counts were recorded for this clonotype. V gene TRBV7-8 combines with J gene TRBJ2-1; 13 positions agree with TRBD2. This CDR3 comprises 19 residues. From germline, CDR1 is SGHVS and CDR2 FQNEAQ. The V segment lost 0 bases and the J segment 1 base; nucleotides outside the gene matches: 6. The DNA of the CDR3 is TGTGCCAGCAGCTTAGCGGGACTAGCGGGGCTGACGTCCTACAATGAGCAGTTCTTC. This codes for CASSLAGLAGLTSYNEQFF.

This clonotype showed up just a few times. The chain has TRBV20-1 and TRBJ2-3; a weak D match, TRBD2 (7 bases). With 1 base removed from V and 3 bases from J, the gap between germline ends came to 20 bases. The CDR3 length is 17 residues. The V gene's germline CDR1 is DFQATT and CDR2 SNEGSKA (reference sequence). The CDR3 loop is CSARGGGAGPSTDTQYF. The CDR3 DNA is TGCAGTGCTAGAGGTGGGGGGGCTGGACCGTCGACAGATACGCAGTATTTT.

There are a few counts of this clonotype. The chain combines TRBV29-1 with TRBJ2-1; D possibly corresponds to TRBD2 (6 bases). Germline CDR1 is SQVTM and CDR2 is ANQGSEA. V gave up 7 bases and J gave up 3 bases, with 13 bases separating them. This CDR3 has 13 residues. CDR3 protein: CSGGWRDYNEQFF. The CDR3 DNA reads TGCAGCGGGGGGTGGCGGGACTACAATGAGCAGTTCTTC.

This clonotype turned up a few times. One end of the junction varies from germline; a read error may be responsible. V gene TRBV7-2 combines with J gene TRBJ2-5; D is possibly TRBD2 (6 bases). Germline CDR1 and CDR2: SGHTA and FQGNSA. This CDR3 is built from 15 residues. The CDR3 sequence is CASSLESGTLHEQHF. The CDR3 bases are TGTGCCAGCAGCTTAGAGTCCGGGACTCTCCACGAGCAGCACTTC.

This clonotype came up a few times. The CDR3 nucleotides read TGTGCCAGCAGCTTCTCGGGTGTACCCTACAATGAGCAGTTCTTC. It translates to CASSFSGVPYNEQFF. The gene calls are TRBV5-6 and TRBJ2-1; D gene ambiguous. CDR1 and CDR2 from the germline V gene are SGHDT and YYEEEE. Trimming left V 2 bases short and J 2 bases short, with 11 bases between. The CDR3 length is 15 residues.

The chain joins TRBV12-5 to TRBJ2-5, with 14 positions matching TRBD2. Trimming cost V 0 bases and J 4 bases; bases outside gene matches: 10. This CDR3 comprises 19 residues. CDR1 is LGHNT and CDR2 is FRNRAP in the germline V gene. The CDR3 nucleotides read TGTGCTAGTGGTTTGGTTGTCATGACTAGCGGGGGGGCCCGAGAGACCCAGTACTTC. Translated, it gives CASGLVVMTSGGARETQYF.

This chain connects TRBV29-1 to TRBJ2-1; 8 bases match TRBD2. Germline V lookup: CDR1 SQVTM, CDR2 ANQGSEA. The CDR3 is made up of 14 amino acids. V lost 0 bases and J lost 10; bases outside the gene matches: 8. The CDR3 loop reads CSVEDRGLGGEQFF. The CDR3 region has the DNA TGCAGCGTTGAAGACAGGGGACTAGGAGGGGAGCAGTTCTTC.

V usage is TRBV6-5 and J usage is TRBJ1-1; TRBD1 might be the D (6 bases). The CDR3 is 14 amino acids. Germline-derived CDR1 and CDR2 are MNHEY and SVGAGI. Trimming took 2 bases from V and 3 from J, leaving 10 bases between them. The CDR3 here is CASSYEQGYTEAFF. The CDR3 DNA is TGTGCCAGCAGTTACGAACAGGGATACACTGAAGCTTTCTTT.

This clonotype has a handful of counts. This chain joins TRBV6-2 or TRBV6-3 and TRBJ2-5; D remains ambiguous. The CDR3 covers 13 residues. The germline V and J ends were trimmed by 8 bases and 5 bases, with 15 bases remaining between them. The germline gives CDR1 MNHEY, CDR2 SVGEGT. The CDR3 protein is CASLQDGSETQYF. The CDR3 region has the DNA TGTGCCAGCCTTCAAGATGGATCCGAGACCCAGTACTTC.

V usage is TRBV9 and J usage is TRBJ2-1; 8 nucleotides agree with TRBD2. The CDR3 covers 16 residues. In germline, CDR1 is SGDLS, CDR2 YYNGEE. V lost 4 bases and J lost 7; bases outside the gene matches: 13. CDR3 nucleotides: TGTGCCAGCAGCCCCCCCGGGACTAGGGTCGTAAATGAGCAGTTCTTC. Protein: CASSPPGTRVVNEQFF. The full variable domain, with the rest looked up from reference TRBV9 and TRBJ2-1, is DSGVTQTPKHLITATGQRVTLRCSPRSGDLSVYWYQQSLDQGLQFLIQYYNGEERAKGNILERFSAQQFPDLHSELNLSSLELGDSALYFCASSPPGTRVVNEQFFGPGTRLTVL.

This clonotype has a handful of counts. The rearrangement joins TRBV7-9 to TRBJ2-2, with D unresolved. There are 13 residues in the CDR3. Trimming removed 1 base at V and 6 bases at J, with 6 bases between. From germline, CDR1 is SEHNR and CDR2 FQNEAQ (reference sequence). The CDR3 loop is CASSLGIAGELFF. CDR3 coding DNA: TGTGCCAGCAGCTTAGGAATAGCCGGGGAGCTGTTTTTT. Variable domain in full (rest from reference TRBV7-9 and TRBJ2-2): DTGVSQNPRHKITKRGQNVTFRCDPISEHNRLYWYRQTLGQGPEFLTYFQNEAQLEKSRLLSDRFSAERPKGSFSTLEIQRTEQGDSAMYLCASSLGIAGELFFGEGSRLTVL.

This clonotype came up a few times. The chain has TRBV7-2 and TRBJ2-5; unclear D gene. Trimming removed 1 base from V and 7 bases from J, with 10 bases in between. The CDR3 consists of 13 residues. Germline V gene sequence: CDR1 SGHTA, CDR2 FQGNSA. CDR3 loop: CASSLGTSRTQYF. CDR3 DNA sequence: TGTGCCAGCAGCTTAGGCACCTCTAGGACCCAGTACTTC.

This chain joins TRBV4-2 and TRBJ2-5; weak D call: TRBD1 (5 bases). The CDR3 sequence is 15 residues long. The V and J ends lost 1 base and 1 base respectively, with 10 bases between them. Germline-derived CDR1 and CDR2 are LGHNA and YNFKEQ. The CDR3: CASSQGGDSQETQYF. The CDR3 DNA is TGTGCCAGCAGCCAAGGCGGAGACAGCCAAGAGACCCAGTACTTC.

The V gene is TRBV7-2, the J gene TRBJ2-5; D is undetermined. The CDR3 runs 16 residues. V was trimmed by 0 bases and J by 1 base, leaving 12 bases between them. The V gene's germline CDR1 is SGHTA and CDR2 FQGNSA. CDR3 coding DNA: TGTGCCAGCAGCTTAGCGCTCGGCGCAGCCCAAGAGACCCAGTACTTC. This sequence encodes CASSLALGAAQETQYF. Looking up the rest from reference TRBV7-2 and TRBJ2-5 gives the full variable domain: GAGVSQSPSNKVTEKGKDVELRCDPISGHTALYWYRQSLGQGLEFLIYFQGNSAPDKSGLPSDRFSAERTGGSVSTLTIQRTQQEDSAVYLCASSLALGAAQETQYFGPGTRLLVL.

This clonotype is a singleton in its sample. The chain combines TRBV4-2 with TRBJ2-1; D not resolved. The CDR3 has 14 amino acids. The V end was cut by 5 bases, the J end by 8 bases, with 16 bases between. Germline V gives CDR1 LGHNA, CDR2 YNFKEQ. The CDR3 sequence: CASSVLSNNDEQFF. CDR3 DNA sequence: TGTGCCAGCAGCGTCCTGTCAAACAACGATGAGCAGTTCTTC.

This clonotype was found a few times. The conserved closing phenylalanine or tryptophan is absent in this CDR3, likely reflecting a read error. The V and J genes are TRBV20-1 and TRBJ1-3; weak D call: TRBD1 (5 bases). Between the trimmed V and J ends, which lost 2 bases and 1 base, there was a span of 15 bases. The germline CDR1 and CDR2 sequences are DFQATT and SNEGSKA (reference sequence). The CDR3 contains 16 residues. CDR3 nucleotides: TGCAGTGCTAGACCCCCCGGGACTAGGTCTGGAAACACCATATATCTT. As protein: CSARPPGTRSGNTIYL.

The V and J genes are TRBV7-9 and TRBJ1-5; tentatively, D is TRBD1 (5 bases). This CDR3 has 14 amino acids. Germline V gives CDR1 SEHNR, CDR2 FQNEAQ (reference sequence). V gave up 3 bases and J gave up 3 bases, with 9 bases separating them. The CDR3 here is CASSLGGTNQPQHF. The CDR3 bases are TGTGCCAGCAGCTTGGGGGGGACCAATCAGCCCCAGCATTTT.

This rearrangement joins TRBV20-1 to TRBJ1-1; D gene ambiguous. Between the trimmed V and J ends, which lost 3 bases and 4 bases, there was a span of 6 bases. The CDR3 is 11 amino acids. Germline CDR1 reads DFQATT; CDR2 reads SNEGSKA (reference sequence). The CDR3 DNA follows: TGCAGTGCTAGGATCGGCACTGAAGCTTTCTTT. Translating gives CSARIGTEAFF.

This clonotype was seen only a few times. The chain's CDR3 is CSARDLPHYTQYF. The CDR3 DNA follows: TGCAGTGCTAGGGACCTCCCTCACTATACGCAGTATTTT. This chain connects TRBV20-1 to TRBJ2-3; no clear D gene. V lost 3 bases and J lost 7, with 14 bases in between. The germline V gene has CDR1 DFQATT and CDR2 SNEGSKA (reference sequence). The CDR3 spans 13 residues.

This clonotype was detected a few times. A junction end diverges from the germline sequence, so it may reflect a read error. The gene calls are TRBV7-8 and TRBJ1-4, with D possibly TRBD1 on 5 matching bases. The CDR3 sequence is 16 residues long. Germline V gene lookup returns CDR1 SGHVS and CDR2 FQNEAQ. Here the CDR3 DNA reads TGTGCCAGCAGCCCGGCCTGGGGCCCCCTGAGTGAAAAACTGCTTTTT. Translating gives CASSPAWGPLSEKLLF.

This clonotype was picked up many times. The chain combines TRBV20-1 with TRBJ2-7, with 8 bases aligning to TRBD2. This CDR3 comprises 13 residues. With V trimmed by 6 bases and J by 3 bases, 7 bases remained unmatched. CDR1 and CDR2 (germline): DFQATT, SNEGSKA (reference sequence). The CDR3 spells CSATGTSGYEQYF. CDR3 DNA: TGCAGTGCGACCGGTACTAGCGGCTACGAGCAGTACTTC.

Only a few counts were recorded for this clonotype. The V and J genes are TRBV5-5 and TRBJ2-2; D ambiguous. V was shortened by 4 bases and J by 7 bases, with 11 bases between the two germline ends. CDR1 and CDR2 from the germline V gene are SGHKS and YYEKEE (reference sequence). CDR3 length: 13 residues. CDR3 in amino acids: CASSRDDGGELFF. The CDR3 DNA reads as TGTGCCAGCAGCCGCGACGATGGCGGGGAGCTGTTTTTT.

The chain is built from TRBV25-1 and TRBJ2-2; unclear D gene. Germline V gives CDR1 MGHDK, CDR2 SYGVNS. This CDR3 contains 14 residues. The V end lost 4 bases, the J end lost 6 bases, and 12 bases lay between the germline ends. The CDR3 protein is CASSAPGDAGELFF. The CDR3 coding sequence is TGTGCCAGCAGTGCGCCTGGGGATGCCGGGGAGCTGTTTTTT.

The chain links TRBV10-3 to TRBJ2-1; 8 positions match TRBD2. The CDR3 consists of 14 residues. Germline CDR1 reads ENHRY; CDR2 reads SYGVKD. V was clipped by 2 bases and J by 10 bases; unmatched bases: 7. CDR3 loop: CAISEPAGGNEQFF. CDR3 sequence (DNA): TGTGCCATCAGTGAGCCGGCGGGGGGAAACGAGCAGTTCTTC.

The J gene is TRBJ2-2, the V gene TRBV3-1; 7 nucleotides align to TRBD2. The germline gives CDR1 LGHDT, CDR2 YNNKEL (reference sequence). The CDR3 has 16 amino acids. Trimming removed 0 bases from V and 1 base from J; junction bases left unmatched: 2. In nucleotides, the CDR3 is TGTGCCAGCAGCCAAGATCGCGGGGGGAACACCGGGGAGCTGTTTTTT. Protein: CASSQDRGGNTGELFF. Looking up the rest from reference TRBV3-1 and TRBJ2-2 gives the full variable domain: DTAVSQTPKYLVTQMGNDKSIKCEQNLGHDTMYWYKQDSKKFLKIMFSYNNKELIINETVPNRFSPKSPDKAHLNLHINSLELGDSAVYFCASSQDRGGNTGELFFGEGSRLTVL.

In nucleotides, the CDR3 is TGTGCCAGCAGTTTTGGGACAGGGAGGGGCAATCAGCCCCAGCATTTT. It encodes CASSFGTGRGNQPQHF. The gene calls are TRBV27 and TRBJ1-5; 9 positions match TRBD1. In germline, CDR1 is MNHEY, CDR2 SMNVEV (reference sequence). There are 16 residues in the CDR3. The V gene end was trimmed by 3 bases and the J gene end by 2 bases; junction bases not matched to a gene: 5.

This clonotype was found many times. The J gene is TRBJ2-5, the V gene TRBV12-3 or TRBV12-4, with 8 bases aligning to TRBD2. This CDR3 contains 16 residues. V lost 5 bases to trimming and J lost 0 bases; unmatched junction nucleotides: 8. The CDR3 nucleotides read TGTGCCAGCAGTCCCCCCGGAGCGGGAGACCAAGAGACCCAGTACTTC. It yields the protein CASSPPGAGDQETQYF.

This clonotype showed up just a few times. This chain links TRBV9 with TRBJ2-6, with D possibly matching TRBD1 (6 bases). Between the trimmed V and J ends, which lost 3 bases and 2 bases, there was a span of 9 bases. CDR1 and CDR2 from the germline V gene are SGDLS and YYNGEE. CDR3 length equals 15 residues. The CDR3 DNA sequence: TGTGCCAGCAGCGAGGGGACAACTGGGGCCAACGTCCTGACTTTC. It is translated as CASSEGTTGANVLTF.